The clone carrying this TCR beta chain was seen a handful of times. What it binds is not known. This sample was taken from a study of T cells in Graves' hyperthyroidism and ophthalmopathy. Study results and limitations: The authors' 13 V-J model separated ophthalmopathy from stable hyperthyroidism.

RNA transcripts gave rise to amplified TCR beta CDR3 regions. HTBI primers were employed in a first-round RT-PCR of the TCR CDR3. TCRdb itself ran the multiplex PCR reads through MiXCR, one entry per CDR3 protein. The sample has roughly 500,000 distinct CDR3 sequences; roughly 13% are singletons. The V gene's germline CDR1 is DFQATT and CDR2 SNEGSKA (reference sequence). Losses at the gene ends were 1 base for V and 2 bases for J; bases not matched to a gene: 6. The CDR3 length is 17 residues. Patients having uncontrolled infection, another autoimmune disease, pregnancy or lactation were not included. Source material for PBMCs was around 10 ml fresh peripheral blood.

The sequenced sample was blood. The rearrangement links TRBV20-1 to TRBJ2-5, with 14 bases aligning to TRBD2. This receptor was identified in a woman younger than 45 with Graves' hyperthyroidism that later progressed to Graves' ophthalmopathy. CDR3 sequence (DNA): TGCAGTGCTAGAGGCCCGACTAGCGGGAGGGCGCAAGAGACCCAGTACTTC. This encodes CSARGPTSGRAQETQYF.